The entry below gives a single T cell receptor (beta chain) sequence along with its context. The sample comes from a study of blood T cell repertoires in COVID-19. About the research overall: Researchers got acute and convalescent COVID-19 samples from the United States, Italy and Spain.

TCRdb's table, derived via immunoSEQ multiplex PCR, lists solely in-frame clones and lacks some. The sample records roughly 200,000 clones, about nine tenths being singletons. Germline V gene lookup returns CDR1 SGHVS and CDR2 FQNEAQ. V lost 1 base and J 10 bases, leaving 14 bases between the germline ends. The CDR3 runs 15 residues. This sequence originates from a man at least 80 years old with acute or convalescent COVID-19. The V call is TRBV7-8, the J call TRBJ1-6; D is possibly TRBD1 (5 bases). The sequencing input was peripheral blood. CDR3 region: CASSLDQGRRSPLHF. The DNA for the CDR3 is TGTGCCAGCAGCTTAGATCAGGGTCGCAGGTCACCCCTCCACTTT.